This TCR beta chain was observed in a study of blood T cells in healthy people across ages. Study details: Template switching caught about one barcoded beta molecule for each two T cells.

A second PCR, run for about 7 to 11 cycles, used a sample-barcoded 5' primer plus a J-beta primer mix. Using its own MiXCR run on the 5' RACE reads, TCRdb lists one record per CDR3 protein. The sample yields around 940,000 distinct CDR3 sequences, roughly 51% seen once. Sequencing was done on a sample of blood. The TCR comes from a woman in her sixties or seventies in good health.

This chain's CDR3 is CASSQDRARQPYEQYF. The CDR3 coding sequence is TGCGCCAGCAGCCAAGATCGAGCGCGACAACCCTACGAGCAGTACTTC. This chain uses TRBV4-1 with TRBJ2-7; D is uncertain. There are 16 residues in the CDR3. Germline V gives CDR1 MGHRA, CDR2 YSYEKL. Deletions cut 0 bases from V and 2 bases from J, with 14 bases between.